Below are 6 T cell receptor beta chains sequenced from a single sample in a study of response to subunit inactivated influenza vaccine. TCRdb fed the RT-PCR reads into MiXCR, producing one record per CDR3 protein. The sample holds 700,000 to 900,000 distinct CDR3 sequences; 21% are singletons and the top ten take about 10%. The material sequenced was PBMCs from blood, taken more than 4 days after vaccination. The receptors originated from a man aged 45-65 years who received an inactivated influenza vaccine.

This clonotype appeared many times. The gene calls are TRBV5-1 and TRBJ2-7; D gene ambiguous. V was shortened by 0 bases and J by 0 bases, with 10 bases between the two germline ends. The germline gives CDR1 SGHRS, CDR2 YFSETQ. CDR3 length: 15 residues. The CDR3 sequence is CASSLGRQPSYEQYF. For the CDR3, the DNA is TGCGCCAGCAGCTTGGGCAGACAACCCTCCTACGAGCAGTACTTC.

This clonotype was picked up a small number of times. The rearrangement links TRBV20-1 to TRBJ2-3, with 8 nucleotides matching TRBD2. Germline V gives CDR1 DFQATT, CDR2 SNEGSKA (reference sequence). CDR3 length: 16 residues. J was trimmed by 0 bases and V by 1 base; bases with no gene match: 6. CDR3: CSARVLAATSTDTQYF. For the CDR3, the DNA is TGCAGTGCTAGAGTACTAGCGGCAACTAGCACAGATACGCAGTATTTT.

The V and J genes are TRBV9 and TRBJ1-2; 8 nucleotides line up with TRBD1. Per the germline V gene, CDR1 is SGDLS and CDR2 is YYNGEE. Unmatched junction bases numbered 3, after V lost 4 bases and J lost 4 bases. This CDR3 contains 13 residues. Written as DNA, the CDR3 is TGTGCCAGCAGCAATACAGGGGGCTATGGCTACACCTTC. This encodes CASSNTGGYGYTF.

The chain uses TRBV18 and TRBJ2-7; D gene unclear. The CDR3 covers 13 residues. Trimming took 1 base from V and 6 from J, leaving 10 bases between them. Germline V gene lookup returns CDR1 KGHSH and CDR2 LQKENI. CDR3 loop: CASSPHLDTEQYF. The DNA of the CDR3 is TGTGCCAGCTCACCACATCTAGATACCGAGCAGTACTTC.

This clonotype has just a few counts. The chain is built from TRBV5-1 and TRBJ1-2, with a possible D match to TRBD1 (6 bases). Germline CDR1 reads SGHRS; CDR2 reads YFSETQ. This CDR3 has 14 amino acids. Trimming shortened V by 5 bases and J by 4 bases, and 15 bases separated the two germline ends. CDR3 residues: CASRFTGTTYGYTF. The CDR3 nucleotides read TGCGCCAGCAGGTTTACCGGGACAACCTATGGCTACACCTTC.

This clonotype was observed a few times. The chain uses TRBV6-1 and TRBJ2-7; TRBD1 is a possible D gene (5 bases). Trimming removed 6 bases from V and 4 bases from J, with 19 bases in between. Germline loops: CDR1 MNHNS, CDR2 SASEGT. The CDR3 loop spans 15 amino acids. The CDR3 is CASSPRRASRYEQYF. CDR3 DNA: TGTGCCAGCAGCCCTCGCAGGGCTAGTAGGTACGAGCAGTACTTC.